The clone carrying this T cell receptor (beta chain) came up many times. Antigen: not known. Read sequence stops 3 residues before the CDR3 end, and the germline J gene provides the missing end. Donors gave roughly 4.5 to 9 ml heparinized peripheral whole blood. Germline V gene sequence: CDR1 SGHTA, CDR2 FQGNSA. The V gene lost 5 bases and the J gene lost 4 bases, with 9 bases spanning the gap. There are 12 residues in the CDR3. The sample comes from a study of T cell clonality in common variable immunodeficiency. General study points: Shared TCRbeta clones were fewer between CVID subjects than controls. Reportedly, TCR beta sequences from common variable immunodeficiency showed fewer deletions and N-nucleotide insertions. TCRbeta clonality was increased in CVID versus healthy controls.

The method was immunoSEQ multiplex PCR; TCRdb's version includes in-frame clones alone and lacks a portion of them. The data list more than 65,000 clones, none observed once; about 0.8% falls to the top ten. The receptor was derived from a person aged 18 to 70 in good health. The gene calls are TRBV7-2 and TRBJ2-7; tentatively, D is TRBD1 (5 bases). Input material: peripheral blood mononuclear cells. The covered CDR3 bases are TGTGCCAGCAGCCGAGACAGATACGAG. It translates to CASSRDRYE. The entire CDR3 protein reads CASSRDRYEQYF.